This TCR beta chain was sequenced during a study of T cells in Graves' hyperthyroidism and ophthalmopathy. Authors of the study amplified TCR beta CDR3 regions from RNA transcripts. The HTBI primer set was used in a first-round RT-PCR of the TCR CDR3. TCRdb reanalysed the multiplex PCR reads using MiXCR and keeps one entry per CDR3 protein. The sample consists of a few hundred thousand distinct CDR3 sequences, about half of them appearing once. This clonotype was seen repeatedly, ten times or more. The germline V gene encodes CDR1 MNHEY and CDR2 SVGAGI. V trimming: 6 bases; J trimming: 0 bases; junction bases outside the gene matches: 6. This CDR3 contains 15 residues.

Input material: peripheral blood or thyroid tissue (not recorded which). The chain couples TRBV6-5 to TRBJ2-7, with 9 bases aligning to TRBD2. The source of this sequence is a woman in her late teens or twenties with Graves' hyperthyroidism. For the CDR3, the DNA is TGTGCCAGCAGGGGAGCGGGAGGAAGCTCCTACGAGCAGTACTTC. Protein: CASRGAGGSSYEQYF.